This T cell receptor beta chain derives from a study of CD8 T cells in Susac syndrome. Reverse transcription of roughly 0.5 to 1 ug RNA was carried out with random hexamers. One entry per CDR3 protein, called by TCRdb with MiXCR from the immunoSEQ multiplex PCR reads. This table holds around 85,000 distinct CDR3 sequences, approximately 95% found once. V was pared by 3 bases and J by 8 bases, with 3 bases of the junction left unmatched. The germline V gene has CDR1 SQVTM and CDR2 ANQGSEA. The CDR3 is 12 amino acids. The TCR originated in a human donor with Susac syndrome. The rearrangement uses TRBV29-1 and TRBJ2-1; 8 bases match TRBD2. The sample was CD8+ T cells from PBMCs. CDR3 DNA sequence: TGCAGCGTTGACGGGAGGGCGGATGAGCAGTTCTTC. It specifies CSVDGRADEQFF.